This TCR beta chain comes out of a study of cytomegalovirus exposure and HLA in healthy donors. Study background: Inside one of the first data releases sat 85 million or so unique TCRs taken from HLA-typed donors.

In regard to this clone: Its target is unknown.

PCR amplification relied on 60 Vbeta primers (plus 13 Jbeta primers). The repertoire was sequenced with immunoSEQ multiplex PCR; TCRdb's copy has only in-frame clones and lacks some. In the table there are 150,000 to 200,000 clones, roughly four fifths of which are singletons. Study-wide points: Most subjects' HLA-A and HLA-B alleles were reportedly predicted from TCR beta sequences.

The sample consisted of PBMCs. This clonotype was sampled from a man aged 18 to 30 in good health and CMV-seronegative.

The CDR3 bases are TGCGCCAGCAGCCACCCCGCCGAAACCAGGGGAAATGGCTACACCTTC. Translated: CASSHPAETRGNGYTF. This rearrangement joins TRBV4-1 to TRBJ1-2, with D possibly being TRBD1 (6 bases). Per the germline V gene, CDR1 is MGHRA and CDR2 is YSYEKL. This CDR3 spans 16 amino acids. The V and J ends lost 3 bases and 6 bases respectively, with 20 bases between them.